This paragraph reports one TCR beta chain. This sample stems from a study of CD8 T cells in Susac syndrome. Germline loops: CDR1 LNHDA, CDR2 SQIVND (reference sequence). V was cut by 5 bases and J by 5 bases, with 16 bases left in between. The CDR3 has 14 residues. Random hexamers were used to reverse transcribe 0.5 to 1 ug of RNA. A single record per CDR3 protein comes from TCRdb applying MiXCR to the immunoSEQ multiplex PCR reads. The sample has roughly 200,000 distinct CDR3 sequences; just under 95% are singletons. The V and J genes are TRBV19 and TRBJ2-7; the D gene is possibly TRBD2 (6 bases). Input material: CD4+ T cells from PBMCs. The source is a human donor in good health. The CDR3 coding sequence is TGTGCCAGTAGTCCGGGACGAAGGAGGGACGAGCAGTACTTC. Residues: CASSPGRRRDEQYF.